The 27 T cell receptor beta chains listed next were all sequenced from one sample in a study of shared clonotypes between healthy human individuals. Using immunoSEQ multiplex PCR, the repertoire was profiled, and TCRdb retains in-frame clones only, with some absent. The data hold about 2 million clones, with over 85% observed a single time. The naive CD8 fraction comprised CD45RO-negative cells positively selected for CCR7 and excluded terminally differentiated effector memory CD45RA+ cells. Sequences were obtained from naive CD8+ T cells sorted from blood. These receptor sequences come from a man aged 18 to 30 in good health.

The chain carries TRBV7-2 and TRBJ2-3, with TRBD1 identical over 7 bases. The CDR3 has 14 amino acids. J gave up 8 bases and V 1 base, and 6 bases lay outside the gene matches. Germline-derived CDR1 and CDR2 are SGHTA and FQGNSA. The CDR3 loop is CASSLVGGPGTQYF. In nucleotides, the CDR3 is TGTGCCAGCAGCTTAGTAGGGGGCCCGGGTACGCAGTATTTT.

V gene TRBV6-5 combines with J gene TRBJ1-2; D unresolved. The germline gives CDR1 MNHEY, CDR2 SVGAGI. Deletions cut 5 bases from V and 8 bases from J, with 9 bases between. The CDR3 is 11 residues long. Here the CDR3 DNA reads TGTGCCAGCAGTCACAGCGAGGGCTACACCTTC. It codes for CASSHSEGYTF.

This clone was detected only once. The chain combines TRBV14 with TRBJ1-2; possible D gene TRBD1, 6 bases. CDR1 is SGHDN, CDR2 FVKESK, per germline. This CDR3 is 14 amino acids long. The V and J ends lost 1 base and 3 bases respectively, with 9 bases between them. The CDR3 loop reads CASSQVAGDYGYTF. As DNA, the CDR3 is TGTGCCAGCAGCCAAGTAGCAGGGGACTATGGCTACACCTTC.

This clone was detected many times. The same CDR3 also results from other DNA sequences found in this sample. V usage is TRBV30 and J usage is TRBJ1-4; D remains ambiguous. The germline CDR1 and CDR2 sequences are GTSNPN and SVGIG (reference sequence). V was shortened by 0 bases and J by 8 bases, with 7 bases between the two germline ends. The CDR3 loop spans 12 amino acids. In DNA, the CDR3 is TGTGCCTGGAGTGTGACCCGGGAAAAACTGTTTTTT. Its translation: CAWSVTREKLFF.

This sequence joins TRBV11-2 and TRBJ2-2, with 10 nucleotides matching TRBD2. Germline loops: CDR1 SGHAT, CDR2 FQNNGV. V lost 4 bases and J lost 7; bases outside the gene matches: 0. CDR3 length: 13 amino acids. The CDR3 sequence: CASSWTSGGELFF. The DNA for the CDR3 is TGTGCCAGCAGCTGGACTAGCGGCGGGGAGCTGTTTTTT.

For this clone: One junction end disagrees with the germline gene, perhaps due to a read error. The rearrangement uses TRBV2 and TRBJ1-6; weak D call: TRBD1 (6 bases). The CDR3 extends over 12 amino acids. The germline V gene has CDR1 SNHLY and CDR2 FYNNEI. The CDR3 nucleotides are TGTGCCAGCATTCGACAGGATGGGCGCCGGGAGTTT. It encodes CASIRQDGRREF.

V gene TRBV6-1 combines with J gene TRBJ1-1; TRBD1 might be the D (5 bases). The ends were cut back, 2 bases at V and 2 bases at J, with 15 bases in the middle. Germline V gene data show CDR1 as MNHNS and CDR2 as SASEGT. The CDR3 totals 16 residues. The chain's CDR3 is CASSELRGGLNTEAFF. The CDR3, as DNA: TGTGCCAGCAGTGAATTGCGGGGGGGTCTAAACACTGAAGCTTTCTTT.

V usage is TRBV5-1 and J usage is TRBJ1-6, with D hard to call. The CDR3 covers 13 residues. The germline gives CDR1 SGHRS, CDR2 YFSETQ. V was clipped by 0 bases and J by 7 bases, with 5 bases between them. CDR3 residues: CASSLDGNSPLHF. CDR3 sequence (DNA): TGCGCCAGCAGCTTGGATGGGAATTCACCCCTCCACTTT.

This CDR3 is CSVQGFDVELEQYF. The DNA for the CDR3 is TGCAGCGTTCAGGGTTTTGATGTGGAACTGGAGCAGTACTTC. The chain carries TRBV29-1 and TRBJ2-7; perhaps TRBD1 as D (5 bases). V shed 5 bases and J shed 7 bases, with 21 bases lying between them. From germline, CDR1 is SQVTM and CDR2 ANQGSEA. This CDR3 has 14 amino acids.

Comments on this clone: Its ends do not fully match the called genes, so a read error is possible. This chain connects TRBV11-2 to TRBJ2-2; D perhaps matches TRBD1 (5 bases). Germline loops: CDR1 SGHAT, CDR2 FQNNGV. The CDR3 loop spans 19 amino acids. DNA for the CDR3: TGTGCCAGCAGCTCTATTGGGGAATGGCAGGGCCGGAACCCCGGGGAGCTGTTTTTT. Its translation: CASSSIGEWQGRNPGELFF.

This chain uses TRBV5-6 with TRBJ2-1; D gene unclear. The V gene's germline CDR1 is SGHDT and CDR2 YYEEEE. CDR3 length equals 13 residues. V lost 0 bases and J 9 bases, leaving 10 bases between the germline ends. DNA for the CDR3: TGTGCCAGCAGCTTGGGGATAATCGGTGAGCAGTTCTTC. Protein sequence: CASSLGIIGEQFF.

In its sample, this clone was seen once. The same CDR3 can be traced to other DNA sequences in this sample. The chain recombines TRBV7-9 with TRBJ2-5; either TRBD1 or TRBD2 may supply D (6 bases each). CDR1 is SEHNR, CDR2 FQNEAQ, per germline (reference sequence). Deletions cut 5 bases from V and 5 bases from J, with 12 bases between. The CDR3 is made up of 13 amino acids. The CDR3 reads CASSLGGSETQYF. DNA for the CDR3: TGTGCCAGCAGCCTAGGGGGGTCGGAGACCCAGTACTTC.

This clone was seen only once. V gene TRBV7-9 combines with J gene TRBJ2-7; 7 bases are a match to TRBD1. Germline CDR1 is SEHNR and CDR2 is FQNEAQ (reference sequence). The V and J ends lost 10 bases and 5 bases, in that order; junction bases with no gene match: 8. This CDR3 has 12 residues. The CDR3 loop is CATELTGDEQYF. CDR3 DNA sequence: TGTGCCACCGAACTAACAGGGGACGAGCAGTACTTC.

The rearrangement joins TRBV5-1 to TRBJ2-3; perhaps TRBD2 as D (5 bases). V gave up 4 bases and J gave up 2 bases, with 11 bases separating them. Germline V gene data show CDR1 as SGHRS and CDR2 as YFSETQ. CDR3 length: 14 residues. CDR3 in DNA: TGCGCCAGCAGCCCGGTCGGGGTCACAGATACGCAGTATTTT. Translating gives CASSPVGVTDTQYF. The full variable domain, completed using reference TRBV5-1 and TRBJ2-3, is KAGVTQTPRYLIKTRGQQVTLSCSPISGHRSVSWYQQTPGQGLQFLFEYFSETQRNKGNFPGRFSGRQFSNSRSEMNVSTLELGDSALYLCASSPVGVTDTQYFGPGTRLTVL.

The chain carries TRBV9 and TRBJ2-7; D is ambiguous. Trimming removed 4 bases at V and 3 bases at J, with 11 bases between. Per the germline V gene, CDR1 is SGDLS and CDR2 is YYNGEE. The CDR3 sequence is 13 residues long. In nucleotides, the CDR3 is TGTGCCAGCAGCCCCCCGTGGAGCTACGAGCAGTACTTC. As protein: CASSPPWSYEQYF.

The rearrangement uses TRBV27 and TRBJ2-7; tentative D call: TRBD1 (5 bases). The germline V gene encodes CDR1 MNHEY and CDR2 SMNVEV (reference sequence). The CDR3 is made up of 16 amino acids. The V end lost 5 bases, the J end lost 1 base, and 18 bases lay between the germline ends. CDR3 in DNA: TGTGCCAGCAGTCCCCACCCGACAGAACAGTCCTACGAGCAGTACTTC. Translated: CASSPHPTEQSYEQYF.

The chain links TRBV5-6 to TRBJ1-1; unclear D gene. The V gene's germline CDR1 is SGHDT and CDR2 YYEEEE. This CDR3 region has 14 residues. The V end was cut by 6 bases, the J end by 3 bases, with 15 bases between. CDR3 nucleotide sequence: TGTGCCAGCACCTACACCGCAGGAGACACTGAAGCTTTCTTT. Translation gives CASTYTAGDTEAFF.

This chain links TRBV27 with TRBJ2-7; 11 positions agree with TRBD2. Looked up from germline, CDR1 is MNHEY and CDR2 is SMNVEV (reference sequence). CDR3 length: 15 residues. Unmatched junction bases numbered 6, after V lost 6 bases and J lost 2 bases. The CDR3 coding sequence is TGTGCCAGCAGGTACACTAGCGGGGGAACCTACGAGCAGTACTTC. Residues: CASRYTSGGTYEQYF.

Comments on this clone: The sample holds other DNA sequences that translate to the same CDR3. The V and J genes are TRBV27 and TRBJ2-1; 8 bases fit TRBD2. The CDR3 runs to 14 residues. Per the germline V gene, CDR1 is MNHEY and CDR2 is SMNVEV (reference sequence). V dropped 5 bases and J dropped 3; count of bases not matched to a gene: 3. The CDR3 nucleotides read TGTGCCAGCAGTCTCAGCGGGGGCTACAATGAGCAGTTCTTC. Translating it yields CASSLSGGYNEQFF.

In its sample, this clone was seen once. The chain carries TRBV2 and TRBJ2-1; 10 bases align to TRBD2. The J segment lost 7 bases and the V segment lost 9 bases, leaving 6 bases of the junction unmatched. The CDR3 extends over 13 amino acids. CDR1 is SNHLY, CDR2 FYNNEI, per germline. The CDR3 reads CARGTSVKNEQFF. The CDR3 DNA is TGTGCCAGAGGGACTAGCGTCAAGAATGAGCAGTTCTTC.

This chain joins TRBV4-1 and TRBJ2-3; D might be TRBD2 (5 bases). CDR1 and CDR2 from the germline V gene are MGHRA and YSYEKL. V was cut by 0 bases and J by 13 bases, with 14 bases left in between. This CDR3 is built from 13 residues. CDR3 DNA: TGCGCCAGCAGCCAAGATGTGAGGGATCGTAAGTATTTT. This translates into CASSQDVRDRKYF.

As concerns this clone: At one end, the junction sequence differs from germline, possibly due to a read error. Here the CDR3 reads CASSFGAADEQFF. CDR3 DNA: TGTGCTAGCAGCTTTGGGGCAGCCGATGAGCAGTTCTTC. V gene TRBV7-7 combines with J gene TRBJ2-1, with D maybe TRBD1 (5 bases). The CDR3 loop spans 13 amino acids. Germline V CDR1 and CDR2: SSHAT, FNYEAQ (reference sequence).

The chain recombines TRBV6-6 with TRBJ2-5; no clear D. The CDR3 runs to 14 residues. CDR1 is MNHNY, CDR2 SVGAGI, per germline (reference sequence). Trimming removed 2 bases at V and 3 bases at J, with 10 bases between. CDR3: CASSYVGVEETQYF. In DNA, the CDR3 is TGTGCCAGCAGTTACGTGGGCGTCGAAGAGACCCAGTACTTC.

The CDR3 bases are TGTGCCAGCAGCCCTGGGCCGAGTATTAACTATGGCTACACCTTC. Amino acid sequence: CASSPGPSINYGYTF. This chain links TRBV16 with TRBJ1-2; D is unresolved. V lost 4 bases and J lost 1, with 13 bases in between. Germline-derived CDR1 and CDR2 are KGHSY and FQNENV. The CDR3 totals 15 residues. Based on the CDR3 plus reference TRBV16 and TRBJ1-2, the full variable domain is GEEVAQTPKHLVRGEGQKAKLYCAPIKGHSYVFWYQQVLKNEFKFLISFQNENVFDETGMPKERFSAKCLPNSPCSLEIQATKLEDSAVYFCASSPGPSINYGYTFGSGTRLTVV.

V is TRBV5-1 and J is TRBJ2-7; possibly TRBD2 for D (5 bases). V was pared by 1 base and J by 0 bases, with 14 bases between. Germline CDR1 is SGHRS and CDR2 is YFSETQ. The CDR3 consists of 16 residues. Written as DNA, the CDR3 is TGCGCCAGCAGCTTGTTTATTAGCGCCGGCTCCTACGAGCAGTACTTC. This translates into CASSLFISAGSYEQYF.

The chain carries TRBV9 and TRBJ2-1, with 8 bases fitting TRBD1. V gave up 4 bases and J gave up 8 bases; unmatched junction bases: 8. Germline CDR1 SGDLS, CDR2 YYNGEE. The CDR3 runs to 14 residues. CDR3 nucleotides: TGTGCCAGCAGCCCGTCGACAGGGGTCGATGAGCAGTTCTTC. It yields the protein CASSPSTGVDEQFF.

This clone showed up just once. The chain couples TRBV5-1 to TRBJ1-1; D gene unclear. This CDR3 has 13 amino acids. From germline, CDR1 is SGHRS and CDR2 YFSETQ. V lost 4 bases and J 0 bases, leaving 7 bases between the germline ends. The CDR3 bases are TGCGCCAGCAGCCTCCTGATGAACACTGAAGCTTTCTTT. Its protein product is CASSLLMNTEAFF.